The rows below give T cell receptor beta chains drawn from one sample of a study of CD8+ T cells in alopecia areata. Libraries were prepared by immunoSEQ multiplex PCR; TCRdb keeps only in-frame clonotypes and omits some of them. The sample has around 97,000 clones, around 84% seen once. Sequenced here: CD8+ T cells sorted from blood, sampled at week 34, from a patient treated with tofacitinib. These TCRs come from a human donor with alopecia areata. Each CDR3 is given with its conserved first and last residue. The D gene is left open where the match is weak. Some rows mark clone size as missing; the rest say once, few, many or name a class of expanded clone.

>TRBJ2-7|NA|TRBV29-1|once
CSVDPTEGEQYF
TGCAGCGTTGACCCCACAGAAGGCGAGCAGTACTTC
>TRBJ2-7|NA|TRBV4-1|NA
CASSPWDGSYEQYF
TGCGCCAGCAGCCCATGGGACGGATCCTACGAGCAGTACTTC
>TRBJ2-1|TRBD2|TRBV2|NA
CASSDPAAGGPNEQFF
TGTGCCAGCAGTGATCCGGCAGCGGGGGGTCCCAATGAGCAGTTCTTC
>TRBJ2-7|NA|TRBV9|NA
CASSDGPSTFEQYF
TGTGCCAGCAGCGATGGACCGAGCACCTTCGAGCAGTACTTC
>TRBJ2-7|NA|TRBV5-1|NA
CASSLGRNYEQYF
TGCGCCAGCAGCTTGGGCAGGAACTACGAGCAGTACTTC
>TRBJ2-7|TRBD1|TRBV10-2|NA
CASSNRDRVPEQYF
TGCGCCAGCAGTAACCGGGACAGGGTACCCGAGCAGTACTTC
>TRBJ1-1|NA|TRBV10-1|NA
CASRGSANTEAFF
TGCGCCAGCAGAGGATCGGCTAACACTGAAGCTTTCTTT
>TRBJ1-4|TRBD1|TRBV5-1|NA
CASSPRTGGGEKLFF
TGCGCCAGCAGCCCGAGGACAGGGGGAGGTGAAAAACTGTTTTTT
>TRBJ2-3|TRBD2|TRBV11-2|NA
CASRRGLANTDTQYF
TGTGCCAGCAGGCGAGGACTAGCGAACACAGATACGCAGTATTTT
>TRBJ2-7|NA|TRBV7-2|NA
CASSSWTWAYEQYF
TGTGCCAGCAGCTCTTGGACATGGGCCTACGAGCAGTACTTC
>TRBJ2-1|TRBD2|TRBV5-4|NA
CASSWGLGSMGEQFF
TGTGCCAGCAGTTGGGGACTAGGAAGTATGGGTGAGCAGTTCTTC
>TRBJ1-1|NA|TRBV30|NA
CAWRYFGDTEAFF
TGTGCCTGGAGGTACTTCGGGGACACTGAAGCTTTCTTT
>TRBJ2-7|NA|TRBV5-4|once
CASSFAGSLYEQYF
TGTGCCAGCAGCTTTGCGGGATCCCTCTACGAGCAGTACTTC
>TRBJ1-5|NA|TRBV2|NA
CASSDLGDQPQHF
TGTGCCAGCAGTGATCTAGGGGATCAGCCCCAGCATTTT
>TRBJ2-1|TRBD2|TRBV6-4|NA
CASSETSGGYNEQFF
TGTGCCAGCAGTGAGACTAGCGGGGGCTACAATGAGCAGTTCTTC
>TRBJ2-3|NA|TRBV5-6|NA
CASSFSSLGYTDTQYF
TGTGCCAGCAGCTTTTCCAGCCTGGGTTACACAGATACGCAGTATTTT
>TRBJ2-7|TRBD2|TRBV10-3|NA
CAISEPSGRAPYEQYF
TGTGCCATCAGTGAGCCTAGCGGGAGGGCACCCTACGAGCAGTACTTC
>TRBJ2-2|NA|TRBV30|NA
CAWMWGSVTTGELFF
TGTGCCTGGATGTGGGGGTCTGTCACCACCGGGGAGCTGTTTTTT
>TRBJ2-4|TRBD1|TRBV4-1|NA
CASSRGTGVFYPKNIQYF
TGCGCCAGCAGCCGGGGGACAGGGGTGTTCTATCCCAAAAACATTCAGTACTTC
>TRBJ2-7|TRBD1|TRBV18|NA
CASSLGQSAYEQYF
TGTGCCAGCTCACTGGGACAGTCGGCCTACGAGCAGTACTTC
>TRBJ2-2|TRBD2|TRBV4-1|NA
CASSPGLAITGELFF
TGCGCCAGCAGCCCTGGACTAGCGATCACCGGGGAGCTGTTTTTT
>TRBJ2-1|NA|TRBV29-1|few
CSVDVRREQFF
TGCAGCGTCGACGTGAGGAGGGAGCAGTTCTTC
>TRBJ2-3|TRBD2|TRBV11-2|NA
CASSESLGLAGEEPQYF
TGTGCCAGCAGCGAATCCCTGGGACTAGCGGGGGAGGAGCCGCAGTATTTT
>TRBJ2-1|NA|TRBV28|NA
CASRLQENEQFF
TGTGCCAGCAGACTTCAGGAAAATGAGCAGTTCTTC
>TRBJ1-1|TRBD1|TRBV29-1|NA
CSVDSSGGNTEAFF
TGCAGCGTTGACTCGTCAGGGGGAAACACTGAAGCTTTCTTT
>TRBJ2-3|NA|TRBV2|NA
CASSVGDTQYF
TGTGCCAGCAGCGTTGGCGATACGCAGTATTTT
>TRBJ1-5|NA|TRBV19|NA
CASSSPMWPQHF
TGTGCCAGTAGTAGCCCGATGTGGCCCCAGCATTTT
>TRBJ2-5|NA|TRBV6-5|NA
CASRISGDQETQYF
TGTGCCAGCAGGATTAGCGGAGACCAAGAGACCCAGTACTTC
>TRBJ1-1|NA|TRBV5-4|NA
CASTWGPGDLNTEAFF
TGTGCCAGCACTTGGGGCCCGGGGGACCTGAACACTGAAGCTTTCTTT
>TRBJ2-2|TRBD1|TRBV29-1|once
CSGRDRGTGELFF
TGCAGCGGCCGGGACAGGGGCACCGGGGAGCTGTTTTTT
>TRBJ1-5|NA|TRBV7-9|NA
CASSLARGRQGNQPQHF
TGTGCCAGCAGCTTAGCCCGGGGGCGACAGGGCAATCAGCCCCAGCATTTT
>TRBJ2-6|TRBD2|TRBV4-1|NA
CASSPPSGGGANVLTF
TGCGCCAGCAGCCCTCCCTCGGGGGGTGGGGCCAACGTCCTGACTTTC
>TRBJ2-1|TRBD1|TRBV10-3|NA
CAIRNRQGKSYNEQFF
TGTGCCATCAGGAACCGACAGGGTAAATCCTACAATGAGCAGTTCTTC
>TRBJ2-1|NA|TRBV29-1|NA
CSVEDPSLGVSSYNEQFF
TGCAGCGTTGAAGATCCGTCCCTTGGGGTTAGCTCCTACAATGAGCAGTTCTTC
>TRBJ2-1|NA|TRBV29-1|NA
CSVGVDPEQFF
TGCAGCGTCGGCGTCGACCCTGAGCAGTTCTTC
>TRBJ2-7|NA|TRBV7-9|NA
CASSRQVSYEQYF
TGTGCCAGCTCAAGACAGGTTTCCTACGAGCAGTACTTC
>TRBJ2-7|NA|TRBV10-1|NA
CASSERLDNPYEQYF
TGCGCCAGCAGTGAGAGACTCGATAACCCCTACGAGCAGTACTTC
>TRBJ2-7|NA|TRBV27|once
CASSLSAAAYEQYF
TGTGCCAGCAGTTTATCTGCGGCAGCCTACGAGCAGTACTTC
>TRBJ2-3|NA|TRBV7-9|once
CASSPGWTDTQYF
TGTGCCAGCAGCCCAGGGTGGACAGATACGCAGTATTTT
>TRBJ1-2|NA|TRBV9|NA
CASSVDQYEGTYGYTF
TGTGCCAGCAGCGTAGATCAGTATGAGGGAACCTATGGCTACACCTTC
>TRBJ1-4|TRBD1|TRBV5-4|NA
CASSLGQGLSTNEKLFF
TGTGCCAGCAGCTTGGGACAGGGACTCTCCACTAATGAAAAACTGTTTTTT